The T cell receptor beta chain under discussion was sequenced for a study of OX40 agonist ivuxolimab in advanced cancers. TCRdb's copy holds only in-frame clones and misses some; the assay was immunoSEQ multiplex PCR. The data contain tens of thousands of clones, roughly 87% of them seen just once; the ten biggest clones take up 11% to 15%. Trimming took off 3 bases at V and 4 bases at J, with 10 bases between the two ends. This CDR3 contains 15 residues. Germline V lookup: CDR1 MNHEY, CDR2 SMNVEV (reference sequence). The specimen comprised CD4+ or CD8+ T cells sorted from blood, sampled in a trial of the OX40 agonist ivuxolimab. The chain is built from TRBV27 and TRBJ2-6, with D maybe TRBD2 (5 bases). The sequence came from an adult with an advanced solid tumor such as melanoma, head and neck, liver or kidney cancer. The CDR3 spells CASSLRVTGANVLTF. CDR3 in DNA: TGTGCCAGCAGTTTGAGGGTGACCGGGGCCAACGTCCTGACTTTC.